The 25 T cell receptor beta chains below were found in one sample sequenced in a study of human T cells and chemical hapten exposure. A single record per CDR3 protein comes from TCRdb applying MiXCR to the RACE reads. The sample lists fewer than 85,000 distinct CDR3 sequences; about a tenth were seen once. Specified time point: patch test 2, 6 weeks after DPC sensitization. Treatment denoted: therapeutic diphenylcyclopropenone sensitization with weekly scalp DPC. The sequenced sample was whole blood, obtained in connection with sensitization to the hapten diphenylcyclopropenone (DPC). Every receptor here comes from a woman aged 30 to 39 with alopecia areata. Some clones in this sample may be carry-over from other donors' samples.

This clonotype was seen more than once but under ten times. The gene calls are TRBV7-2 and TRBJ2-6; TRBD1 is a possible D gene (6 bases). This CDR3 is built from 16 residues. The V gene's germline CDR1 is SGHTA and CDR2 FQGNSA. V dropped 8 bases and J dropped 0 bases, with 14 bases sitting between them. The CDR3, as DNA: TGTGCCAGCGCGACAGGTCCCCACTCTGGGGCCAACGTCCTGACTTTC. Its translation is CASATGPHSGANVLTF.

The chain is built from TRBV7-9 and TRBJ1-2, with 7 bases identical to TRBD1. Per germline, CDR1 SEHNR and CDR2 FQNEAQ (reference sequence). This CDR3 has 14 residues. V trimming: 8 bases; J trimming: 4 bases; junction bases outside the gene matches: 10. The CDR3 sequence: CASASTGLSYGYTF. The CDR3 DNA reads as TGTGCCAGCGCATCGACAGGGCTCAGCTATGGCTACACCTTC.

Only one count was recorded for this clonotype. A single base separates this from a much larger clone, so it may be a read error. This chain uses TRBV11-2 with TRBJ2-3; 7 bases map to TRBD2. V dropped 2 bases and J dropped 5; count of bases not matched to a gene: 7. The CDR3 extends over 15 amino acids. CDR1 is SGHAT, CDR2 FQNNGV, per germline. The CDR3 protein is CASSLTGGYIDTQYF. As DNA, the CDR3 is TGTGCCAGCAGCTTAACGGGAGGATACATAGATACGCAGTATTTT.

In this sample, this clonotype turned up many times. CDR3 nucleotides: TGTGCCAGCACCCTCGACAGGGCCCGCAATCAGCCCCAGCATTTT. The encoded protein is CASTLDRARNQPQHF. This chain links TRBV6-2 or TRBV6-3 with TRBJ1-5, with 7 bases lining up with TRBD1. This CDR3 has 15 amino acids. Germline V gene data show CDR1 as MNHEY and CDR2 as SVGEGT. V was pared by 7 bases and J by 2 bases, with 8 bases of the junction left unmatched.

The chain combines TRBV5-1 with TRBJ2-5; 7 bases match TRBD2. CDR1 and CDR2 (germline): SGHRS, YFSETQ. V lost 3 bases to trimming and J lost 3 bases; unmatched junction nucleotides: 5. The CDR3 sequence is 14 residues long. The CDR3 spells CASSSGRGKETQYF. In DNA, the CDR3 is TGCGCCAGCAGCTCAGGGAGGGGAAAAGAGACCCAGTACTTC. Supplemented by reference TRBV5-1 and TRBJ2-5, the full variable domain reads KAGVTQTPRYLIKTRGQQVTLSCSPISGHRSVSWYQQTPGQGLQFLFEYFSETQRNKGNFPGRFSGRQFSNSRSEMNVSTLELGDSALYLCASSSGRGKETQYFGPGTRLLVL.

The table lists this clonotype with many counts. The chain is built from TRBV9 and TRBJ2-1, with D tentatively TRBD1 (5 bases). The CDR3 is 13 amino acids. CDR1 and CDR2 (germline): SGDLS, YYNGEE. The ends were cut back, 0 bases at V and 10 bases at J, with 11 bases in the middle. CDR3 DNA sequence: TGTGCCAGCAGCGTAGATGTGGGGCAAGAGCAGTTCTTC. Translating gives CASSVDVGQEQFF.

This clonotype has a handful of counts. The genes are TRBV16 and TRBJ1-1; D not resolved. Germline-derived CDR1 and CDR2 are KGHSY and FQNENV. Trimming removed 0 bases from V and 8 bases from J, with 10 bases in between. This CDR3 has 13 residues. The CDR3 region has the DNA TGTGCCAGCAGCCAATCTACCCCTGGGGAAGCTTTCTTT. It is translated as CASSQSTPGEAFF. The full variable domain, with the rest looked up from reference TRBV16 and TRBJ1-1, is GEEVAQTPKHLVRGEGQKAKLYCAPIKGHSYVFWYQQVLKNEFKFLISFQNENVFDETGMPKERFSAKCLPNSPCSLEIQATKLEDSAVYFCASSQSTPGEAFFGQGTRLTVV.

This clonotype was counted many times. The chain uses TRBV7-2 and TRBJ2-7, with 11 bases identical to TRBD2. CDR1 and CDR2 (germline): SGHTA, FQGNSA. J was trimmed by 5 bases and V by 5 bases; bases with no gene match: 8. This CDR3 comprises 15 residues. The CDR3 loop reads CASSLLAGGSHEQYF. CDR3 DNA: TGTGCCAGCAGCCTCTTAGCGGGAGGGAGCCACGAGCAGTACTTC.

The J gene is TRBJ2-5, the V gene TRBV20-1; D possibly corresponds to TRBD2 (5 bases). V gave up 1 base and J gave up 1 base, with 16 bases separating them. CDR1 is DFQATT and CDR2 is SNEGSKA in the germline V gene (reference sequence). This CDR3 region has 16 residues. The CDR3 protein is CSARAGVARTQETQYF. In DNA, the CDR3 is TGCAGTGCTAGAGCTGGGGTAGCGAGAACCCAAGAGACCCAGTACTTC.

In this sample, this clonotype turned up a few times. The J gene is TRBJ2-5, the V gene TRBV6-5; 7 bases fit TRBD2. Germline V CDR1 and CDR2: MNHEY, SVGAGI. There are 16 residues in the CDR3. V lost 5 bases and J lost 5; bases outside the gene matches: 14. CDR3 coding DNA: TGTGCCAGCAGTCGGGGACTACCACCTAGAGGGGAGACCCAGTACTTC. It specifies CASSRGLPPRGETQYF.

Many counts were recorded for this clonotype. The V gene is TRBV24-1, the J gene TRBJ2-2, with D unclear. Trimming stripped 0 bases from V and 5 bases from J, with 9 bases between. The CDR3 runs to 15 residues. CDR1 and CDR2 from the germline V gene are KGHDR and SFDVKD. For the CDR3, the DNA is TGTGCCACCAGTGATTTGAGTCCAGATACCGGGGAGCTGTTTTTT. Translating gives CATSDLSPDTGELFF.

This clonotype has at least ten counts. The CDR3 DNA reads TGTGCCAGCAGCTTCCGAAATCTGGGTGTTGAGCAGTTCTTC. Protein: CASSFRNLGVEQFF. The J gene is TRBJ2-1, the V gene TRBV12-3 or TRBV12-4; D is unresolved. The V gene lost 6 bases and the J gene lost 9 bases, with 18 bases spanning the gap. The CDR3 is 14 amino acids.

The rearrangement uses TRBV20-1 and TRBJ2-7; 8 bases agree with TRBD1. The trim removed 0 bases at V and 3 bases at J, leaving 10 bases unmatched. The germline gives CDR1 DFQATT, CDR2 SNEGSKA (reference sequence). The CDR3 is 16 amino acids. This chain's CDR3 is CSARDIPGTGFYEQYF. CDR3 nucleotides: TGCAGTGCTAGAGATATACCCGGGACAGGATTCTACGAGCAGTACTTC.

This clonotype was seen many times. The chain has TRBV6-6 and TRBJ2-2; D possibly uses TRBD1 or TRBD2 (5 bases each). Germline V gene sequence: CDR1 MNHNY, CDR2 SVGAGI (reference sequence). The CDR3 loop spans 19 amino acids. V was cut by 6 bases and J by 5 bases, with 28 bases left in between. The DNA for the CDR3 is TGTGCCAGCAGCCAACCCCCTAAAGCCGGGACCGTATCAACCGGGGAGCTGTTTTTT. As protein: CASSQPPKAGTVSTGELFF.

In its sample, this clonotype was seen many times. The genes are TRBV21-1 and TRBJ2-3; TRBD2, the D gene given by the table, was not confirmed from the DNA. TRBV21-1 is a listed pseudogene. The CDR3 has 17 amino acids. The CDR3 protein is CASSKGGEGGSTDTQYF. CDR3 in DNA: TGTGCCAGCAGCAAAGGGGGGGAAGGAGGGAGCACAGATACGCAGTATTTT.

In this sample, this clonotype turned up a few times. The chain's CDR3 is CASSSGRGGYGYTF. The CDR3 DNA is TGTGCCAGCAGCTCTGGACGGGGAGGGTATGGCTACACCTTC. The rearrangement links TRBV5-5 to TRBJ1-2; D is uncertain. Trimming stripped 3 bases from V and 5 bases from J, with 14 bases between. The CDR3 contains 14 residues. The germline gives CDR1 SGHKS, CDR2 YYEKEE (reference sequence).

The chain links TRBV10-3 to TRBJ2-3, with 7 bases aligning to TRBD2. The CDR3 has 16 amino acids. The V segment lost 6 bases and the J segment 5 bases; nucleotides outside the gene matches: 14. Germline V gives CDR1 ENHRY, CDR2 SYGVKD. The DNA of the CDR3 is TGTGCCATCAGCCGGCCGGCGGCGGGAGTAGGAGATACGCAGTATTTT. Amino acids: CAISRPAAGVGDTQYF.

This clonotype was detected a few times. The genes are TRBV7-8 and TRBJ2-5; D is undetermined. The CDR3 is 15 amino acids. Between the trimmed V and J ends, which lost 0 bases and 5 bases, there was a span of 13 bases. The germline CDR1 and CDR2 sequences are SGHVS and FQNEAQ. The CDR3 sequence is CASSLADFKRETQYF. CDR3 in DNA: TGTGCCAGCAGCTTAGCTGACTTTAAGAGGGAGACCCAGTACTTC.

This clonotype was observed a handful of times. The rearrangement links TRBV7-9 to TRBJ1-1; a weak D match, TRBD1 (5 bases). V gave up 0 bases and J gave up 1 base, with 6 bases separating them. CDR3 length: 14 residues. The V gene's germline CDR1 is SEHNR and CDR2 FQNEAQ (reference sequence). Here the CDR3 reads CASSLATGNTEAFF. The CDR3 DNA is TGTGCCAGCAGCTTAGCTACAGGGAACACTGAAGCTTTCTTT.

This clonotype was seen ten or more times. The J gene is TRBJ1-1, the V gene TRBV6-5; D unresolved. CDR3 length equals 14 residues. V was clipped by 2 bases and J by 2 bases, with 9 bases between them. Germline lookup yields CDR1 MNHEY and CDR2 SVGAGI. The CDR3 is CASSYGRANTEAFF. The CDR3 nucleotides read TGTGCCAGCAGTTACGGAAGGGCTAACACTGAAGCTTTCTTT.

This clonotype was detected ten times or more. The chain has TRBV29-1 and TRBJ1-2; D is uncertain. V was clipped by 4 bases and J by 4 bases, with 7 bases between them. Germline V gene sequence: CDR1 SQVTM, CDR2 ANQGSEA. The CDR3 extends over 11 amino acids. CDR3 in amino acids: CSVVSSYGYTF. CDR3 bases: TGCAGCGTTGTTAGTTCCTATGGCTACACCTTC.

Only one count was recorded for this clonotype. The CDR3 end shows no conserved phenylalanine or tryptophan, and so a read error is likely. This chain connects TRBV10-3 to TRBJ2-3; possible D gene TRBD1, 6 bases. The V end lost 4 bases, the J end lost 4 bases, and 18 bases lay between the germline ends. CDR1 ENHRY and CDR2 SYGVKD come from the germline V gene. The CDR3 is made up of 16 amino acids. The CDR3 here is CAISAPLSQGPDTQYS. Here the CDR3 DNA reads TGTGCCATCAGTGCCCCACTAAGCCAGGGGCCAGATACGCAGTATTCT.

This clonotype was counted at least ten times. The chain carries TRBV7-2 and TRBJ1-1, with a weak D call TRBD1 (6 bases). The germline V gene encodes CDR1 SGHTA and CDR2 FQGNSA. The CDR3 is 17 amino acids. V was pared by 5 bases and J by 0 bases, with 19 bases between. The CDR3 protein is CASSPSGGFGMNTEAFF. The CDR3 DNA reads TGTGCCAGCAGCCCCTCCGGGGGCTTCGGAATGAACACTGAAGCTTTCTTT.

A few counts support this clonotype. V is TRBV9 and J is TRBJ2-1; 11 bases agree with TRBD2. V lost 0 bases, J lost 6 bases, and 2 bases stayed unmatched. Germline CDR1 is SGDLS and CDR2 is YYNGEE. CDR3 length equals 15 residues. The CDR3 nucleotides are TGTGCCAGCAGCGTAGAGCTAGCGGGAGGCAATGAGCAGTTCTTC. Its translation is CASSVELAGGNEQFF.

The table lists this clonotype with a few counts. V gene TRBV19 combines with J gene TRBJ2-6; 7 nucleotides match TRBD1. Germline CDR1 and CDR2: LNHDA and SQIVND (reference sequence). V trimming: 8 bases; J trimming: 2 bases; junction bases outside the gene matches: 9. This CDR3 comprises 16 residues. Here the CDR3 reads CASASLTGAGANVLTF. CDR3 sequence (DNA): TGTGCCAGTGCGAGCCTTACAGGGGCTGGGGCCAACGTCCTGACTTTC.